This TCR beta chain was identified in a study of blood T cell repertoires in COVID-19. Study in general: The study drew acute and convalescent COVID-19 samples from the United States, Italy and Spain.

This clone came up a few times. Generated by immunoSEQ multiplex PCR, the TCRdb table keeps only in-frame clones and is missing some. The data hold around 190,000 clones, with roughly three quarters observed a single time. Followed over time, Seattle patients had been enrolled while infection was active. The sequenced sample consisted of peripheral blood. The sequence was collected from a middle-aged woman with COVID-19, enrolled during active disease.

CDR3 sequence (DNA): TGTGCCAGCAGCCAATCAACAGGGGGCGCAGCTAATGAAAAACTGTTTTTT. This codes for CASSQSTGGAANEKLFF. The V and J genes are TRBV4-2 and TRBJ1-4; 9 nucleotides align to TRBD1. The germline gives CDR1 LGHNA, CDR2 YNFKEQ. The CDR3 runs to 17 residues. With V trimmed by 2 bases and J by 3 bases, 7 bases remained unmatched.